Listed here are 9 T cell receptor beta chains from one sample, sequenced in a study of blood T cell repertoires in COVID-19. Sequencing was performed with immunoSEQ multiplex PCR; in TCRdb, only in-frame clones are kept and a portion is missing. The sample contains about 130,000 clones, about 74% of which appear only once. Sequenced sample: peripheral blood. These TCRs come from a man aged 55 to 70 with acute or convalescent COVID-19.

V is TRBV27 and J is TRBJ1-2, with 7 bases matching TRBD1. This CDR3 is built from 14 residues. The germline gives CDR1 MNHEY, CDR2 SMNVEV (reference sequence). V was clipped by 6 bases and J by 6 bases; unmatched bases: 10. The CDR3 reads CASSRIQGSDGYTF. As DNA, the CDR3 is TGTGCCAGCAGCCGGATACAGGGGTCAGATGGCTACACCTTC.

This chain joins TRBV28 and TRBJ2-3, with a weak D call TRBD2 (5 bases). Per germline, CDR1 MDHEN and CDR2 SYDVKM. The CDR3 is 12 residues long. Between the trimmed V and J ends, which lost 3 bases and 6 bases, there was a span of 7 bases. The CDR3, as DNA: TGTGCCAGCAGTTTGAGGGTCGATACGCAGTATTTT. Protein: CASSLRVDTQYF.

The chain recombines TRBV6-1 with TRBJ2-3; 9 bases fit TRBD2. CDR1 and CDR2 from the germline V gene are MNHNS and SASEGT. CDR3 length: 16 residues. V was pared by 3 bases and J by 0 bases, with 4 bases of the junction left unmatched. CDR3 in amino acids: CASSDWAGGSTDTQYF. The CDR3 bases are TGTGCCAGCAGTGACTGGGCGGGGGGGAGCACAGATACGCAGTATTTT.

The genes are TRBV24-1 and TRBJ1-5; TRBD1 aligns across 9 bases. The V and J ends lost 4 bases and 6 bases, in that order; junction bases with no gene match: 6. CDR3 size: 15 residues. Germline V lookup: CDR1 KGHDR, CDR2 SFDVKD. The CDR3 sequence is CATSDGQGWVQPQHF. CDR3 bases: TGTGCCACCAGTGACGGACAGGGGTGGGTTCAGCCCCAGCATTTT.

This chain uses TRBV9 with TRBJ2-3; D possibly corresponds to TRBD2 (6 bases). CDR1 SGDLS and CDR2 YYNGEE come from the germline V gene. This CDR3 is 15 amino acids long. Between the trimmed V and J ends, which lost 5 bases and 4 bases, there was a span of 17 bases. The CDR3 DNA sequence: TGTGCCAGCAGGGGGGGACGTCGAGAAGCAGATACGCAGTATTTT. Amino acid sequence: CASRGGRREADTQYF.

The genes are TRBV28 and TRBJ1-6; 8 positions match TRBD1. Unmatched junction bases numbered 16, after V lost 5 bases and J lost 10 bases. Germline lookup yields CDR1 MDHEN and CDR2 SYDVKM. The length of the CDR3 is 17 residues. The CDR3, as DNA: TGTGCCAGCAGTCTATCCCCAGGGGGCGGGTCAGGGTCACCCCTCCACTTT. Encoded protein: CASSLSPGGGSGSPLHF.

This chain connects TRBV28 to TRBJ2-7; tentatively, D is TRBD1 (6 bases). Germline CDR1 is MDHEN and CDR2 is SYDVKM. The CDR3 loop spans 13 amino acids. V lost 8 bases, J lost 5 bases, and 16 bases lay in between. In nucleotides, the CDR3 is TGTGCCAGCGCGGACAGTTCCAGAGACGAGCAGTACTTC. Translated, it gives CASADSSRDEQYF.

The chain couples TRBV6-5 to TRBJ1-4; D not resolved. Per the germline V gene, CDR1 is MNHEY and CDR2 is SVGAGI. Trimming cost V 6 bases and J 7 bases, with 6 bases left between them. This CDR3 comprises 11 residues. CDR3 bases: TGTGCCAGCAGCCACGGTGAAAAACTGTTTTTT. Protein product: CASSHGEKLFF.

This rearrangement joins TRBV13 to TRBJ2-2, with 8 bases that match TRBD1. Unmatched junction bases numbered 9, after V lost 5 bases and J lost 4 bases. CDR3 length: 16 amino acids. Germline V gene lookup returns CDR1 PRHDT and CDR2 FYEKMQ (reference sequence). The CDR3 region is CASSGRDRTPTGELFF. DNA of the CDR3: TGTGCCAGCAGCGGCCGGGACAGGACCCCCACCGGGGAGCTGTTTTTT.